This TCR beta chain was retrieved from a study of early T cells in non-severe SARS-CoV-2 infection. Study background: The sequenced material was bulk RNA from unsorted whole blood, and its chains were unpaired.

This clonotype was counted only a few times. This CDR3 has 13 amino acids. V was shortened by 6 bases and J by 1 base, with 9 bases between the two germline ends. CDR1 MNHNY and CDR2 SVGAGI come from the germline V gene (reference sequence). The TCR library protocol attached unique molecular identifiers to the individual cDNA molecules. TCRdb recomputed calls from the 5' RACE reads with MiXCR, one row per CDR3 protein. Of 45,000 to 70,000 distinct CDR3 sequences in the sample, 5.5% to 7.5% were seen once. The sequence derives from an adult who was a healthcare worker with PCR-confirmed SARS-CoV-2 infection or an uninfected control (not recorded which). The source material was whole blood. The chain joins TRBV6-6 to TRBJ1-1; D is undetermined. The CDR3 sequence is CASSSLGNTEAFF. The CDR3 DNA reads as TGTGCCAGCAGCTCTCTAGGGAACACTGAAGCTTTCTTT.